This TCR beta chain was captured in a study of shared clonotypes between healthy human individuals. Whole-study context: Researchers assigned three CD4 naive, three CD4 memory, two CD8 naive and one CD8 memory plate to each donor. Study outcomes and limitations: Researchers sampled only blood; tissue repertoires likely differ.

Each sorted subset replicate got 200 ng genomic DNA, 25,000 to 30,000 genomes. Method: immunoSEQ multiplex PCR; TCRdb's copy keeps in-frame clones and lacks some. This sample has 900,000 to 1,200,000 clones, with around 78% found just once. Germline V lookup: CDR1 LNHDA, CDR2 SQIVND (reference sequence). The CDR3 sequence is 15 residues long. V gave up 1 base and J gave up 2 bases, with 12 bases separating them. This clone was detected a few times. As yet, its antigen is unknown. Sequences were obtained from memory CD4+ T cells from PBMCs. Subset noted: CD45RA-negative fraction. The sequence was collected from a man aged 18 to 30 in good health. Some clones in this sample may be carry-over from other donors' samples. The chain employs TRBV19 and TRBJ2-7; D unresolved. The CDR3 protein is CASSIVEGGAYEQYF. Written as DNA, the CDR3 is TGTGCCAGTAGTATAGTTGAAGGCGGAGCCTACGAGCAGTACTTC.